Below are 11 T cell receptor beta chains sequenced from a single sample in a study of PD-1 blockade in classical Hodgkin lymphoma (TCRdb year 2020). This sample's time point label indicates: cycle 1 day 1 (C1D1), immediately before nivolumab initiation. All trial patients had relapsed after autologous stem cell transplantation, with cohorts A, B and C differing in prior brentuximab vedotin exposure. The library was obtained by the immunoSEQ multiplex PCR assay. Imported from immuneACCESS, the table was reduced by TCRdb to in-frame sequences with V and J called. These copies leave out some clones; in studies compared against another copy, an unresolved V gene accounts for under half, and the cause of the remainder is not known. This sample gives just over 60,000 clones in total; approximately 90% of them show up just once. The ten largest clones capture under 15% of the sample. Specimen: peripheral blood mononuclear cells (PBMCs), collected at baseline. These receptors were obtained from a human donor with classical Hodgkin lymphoma.

V is TRBV7-9 and J is TRBJ2-6; TRBD2 aligns across 8 bases. Trimming took 10 bases from V and 1 from J; bases not matched to a gene: 15. Germline-derived CDR1 and CDR2 are SEHNR and FQNEAQ (reference sequence). The CDR3 runs 18 residues. The CDR3 coding sequence is TGTGCCAAAACGGGAGGGCAGGGCCTCGATTCTGGGGCCAACGTCCTGACTTTC. Translating it yields CAKTGGQGLDSGANVLTF.

The chain combines TRBV30 with TRBJ1-2, with 9 positions matching TRBD1. Per germline, CDR1 GTSNPN and CDR2 SVGIG (reference sequence). This CDR3 is built from 13 residues. Trimming cost V 0 bases and J 10 bases; bases outside gene matches: 6. In DNA form, the CDR3 reads TGTGCCTGGAGTGTACGTGACAGGGGGAACTACACCTTC. Translation: CAWSVRDRGNYTF.

The chain has TRBV9 and TRBJ2-3; TRBD2 might be the D (6 bases). V dropped 2 bases and J dropped 4 bases, with 14 bases sitting between them. CDR3 length equals 15 residues. From germline, CDR1 is SGDLS and CDR2 YYNGEE. CDR3: CASSVKRVGPDTQYF. As DNA, the CDR3 is TGTGCCAGCAGCGTTAAGCGGGTTGGCCCAGATACGCAGTATTTT.

The V call is TRBV6-1, the J call TRBJ2-5; D is possibly TRBD2 (6 bases). This CDR3 has 17 amino acids. V lost 0 bases and J lost 5, with 19 bases in between. Germline V gene sequence: CDR1 MNHNS, CDR2 SASEGT. CDR3: CASSEAMDYAGKETQYF. DNA of the CDR3: TGTGCCAGCAGTGAAGCCATGGACTACGCCGGGAAGGAGACCCAGTACTTC.

The CDR3 sequence: CASGVYVPGELFF. The DNA for the CDR3 is TGTGCCAGCGGGGTCTATGTCCCCGGGGAGCTGTTTTTT. The gene calls are TRBV2 and TRBJ2-2; D not certain. Trimming took 8 bases from V and 6 from J, leaving 13 bases between them. Germline V gives CDR1 SNHLY, CDR2 FYNNEI. This CDR3 spans 13 amino acids.

This chain uses TRBV7-2 with TRBJ2-2, with D tentatively TRBD1 (6 bases). CDR1 and CDR2 from the germline V gene are SGHTA and FQGNSA. The CDR3 totals 16 residues. V gave up 5 bases and J gave up 4 bases, with 17 bases separating them. The CDR3 sequence: CASSAQPRGRTGELFF. In nucleotides, the CDR3 is TGTGCCAGCAGCGCCCAACCCAGGGGACGCACCGGGGAGCTGTTTTTT. The full variable domain, completed using reference TRBV7-2 and TRBJ2-2, is GAGVSQSPSNKVTEKGKDVELRCDPISGHTALYWYRQSLGQGLEFLIYFQGNSAPDKSGLPSDRFSAERTGGSVSTLTIQRTQQEDSAVYLCASSAQPRGRTGELFFGEGSRLTVL.

The rearrangement uses TRBV9 and TRBJ2-7; the match to TRBD1 covers 8 bases. Losses at the gene ends were 3 bases for V and 3 bases for J; bases not matched to a gene: 8. Germline V CDR1 and CDR2: SGDLS, YYNGEE. The CDR3 sequence is 15 residues long. As DNA, the CDR3 is TGTGCCAGCAGCGAGTCAGGGACAGGTCTCTACGAGCAGTACTTC. This encodes CASSESGTGLYEQYF.

This clone is a singleton in its sample. V is TRBV6-4 and J is TRBJ2-1; 14 bases align to TRBD2. V dropped 0 bases and J dropped 6; count of bases not matched to a gene: 7. The CDR3 sequence is 18 residues long. Per the germline V gene, CDR1 is MRHNA and CDR2 is SNTAGT. This chain's CDR3 is CASSDSGTSGGSINEQFF. Here the CDR3 DNA reads TGTGCCAGCAGTGACTCCGGGACTAGCGGGGGCTCCATCAATGAGCAGTTCTTC.

The sample holds one count of this clone. The chain is built from TRBV5-5 and TRBJ2-2; D might be TRBD1 or TRBD2, each matching 6 bases. The CDR3 extends over 17 amino acids. The V end lost 0 bases, the J end lost 4 bases, and 16 bases lay between the germline ends. The germline V gene has CDR1 SGHKS and CDR2 YYEKEE (reference sequence). CDR3 sequence (DNA): TGTGCCAGCAGCTTGGGATCGATAGGGGGAGGCACCGGGGAGCTGTTTTTT. This codes for CASSLGSIGGGTGELFF.

This sequence joins TRBV6-5 and TRBJ2-7; possibly TRBD1 for D (6 bases). Germline V gene data show CDR1 as MNHEY and CDR2 as SVGAGI. Trimming stripped 4 bases from V and 7 bases from J, with 8 bases between. The CDR3 is 11 residues long. The CDR3 bases are TGTGCCAGCAGTTCAACAGGGGAGCAGTACTTC. As protein: CASSSTGEQYF.

This clone occurred once. This rearrangement joins TRBV28 to TRBJ1-2; TRBD1 matches 9 bases. The V segment lost 2 bases and the J segment 7 bases; nucleotides outside the gene matches: 8. The CDR3 length is 15 residues. Germline V gene sequence: CDR1 MDHEN, CDR2 SYDVKM. The CDR3 loop is CASSLMVQGARGYTF. In nucleotides, the CDR3 is TGTGCCAGCAGTTTAATGGTACAGGGGGCGCGTGGCTACACCTTC.